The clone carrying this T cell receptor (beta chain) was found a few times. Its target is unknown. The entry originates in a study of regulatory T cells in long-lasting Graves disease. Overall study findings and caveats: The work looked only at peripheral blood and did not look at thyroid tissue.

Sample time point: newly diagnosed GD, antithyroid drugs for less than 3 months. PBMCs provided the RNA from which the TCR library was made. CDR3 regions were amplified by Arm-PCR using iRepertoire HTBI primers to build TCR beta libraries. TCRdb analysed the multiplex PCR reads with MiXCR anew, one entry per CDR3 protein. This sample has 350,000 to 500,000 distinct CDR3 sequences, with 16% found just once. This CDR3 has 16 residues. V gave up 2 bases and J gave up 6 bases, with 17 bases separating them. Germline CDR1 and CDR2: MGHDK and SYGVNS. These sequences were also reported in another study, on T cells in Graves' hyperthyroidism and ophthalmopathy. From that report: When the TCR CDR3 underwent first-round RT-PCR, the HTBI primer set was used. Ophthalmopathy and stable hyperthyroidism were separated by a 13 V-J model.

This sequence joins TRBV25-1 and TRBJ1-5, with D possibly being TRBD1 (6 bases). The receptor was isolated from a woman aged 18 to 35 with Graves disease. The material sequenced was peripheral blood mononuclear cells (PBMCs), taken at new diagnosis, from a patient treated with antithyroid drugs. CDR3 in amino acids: CASSETGGLGSQPQHF. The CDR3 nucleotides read TGTGCCAGCAGTGAAACGGGGGGGCTCGGTAGTCAGCCCCAGCATTTT.